The 2 T cell receptor beta chains in this list originate from one sample, sequenced in a study of regulatory T cells in long-lasting Graves disease. Time point here: newly diagnosed GD, antithyroid drugs for less than 3 months. Making the TCR library involved RNA that had been extracted from PBMCs. Combining iRepertoire HTBI primers with Arm-PCR of CDR3 regions, the authors built TCR beta libraries. TCRdb itself ran the multiplex PCR reads through MiXCR, one entry per CDR3 protein. The data show almost 450,000 distinct CDR3 sequences, 16% seen once. The sample also formed part of further work on T cells in Graves' hyperthyroidism and ophthalmopathy.

Sequenced here: peripheral blood mononuclear cells (PBMCs), sampled at new diagnosis, from a patient treated with antithyroid drugs. The source is a woman aged 25-40 years with Graves disease.

This clonotype was recorded at least ten times. This chain joins TRBV5-1 and TRBJ2-1; TRBD1 matches at 7 bases. The germline gives CDR1 SGHRS, CDR2 YFSETQ. The J segment lost 10 bases and the V segment lost 4 bases, leaving 5 bases of the junction unmatched. The CDR3 covers 12 residues. The CDR3 DNA reads as TGCGCCAGCAGCGCTAGACAGGGAGAGCAGTTCTTC. It yields the protein CASSARQGEQFF.

This clonotype was observed many times. The CDR3 loop is CASSFGRVGYEQYF. CDR3 in DNA: TGTGCCAGCAGCTTCGGCAGGGTGGGTTACGAGCAGTACTTC. This sequence joins TRBV5-8 and TRBJ2-7; a weak D match, TRBD1 (5 bases). Trimming pared 2 bases from V and 4 bases from J, leaving 13 bases between. The CDR3 is 14 amino acids. Germline loops: CDR1 SGHTS, CDR2 YDEGEE.